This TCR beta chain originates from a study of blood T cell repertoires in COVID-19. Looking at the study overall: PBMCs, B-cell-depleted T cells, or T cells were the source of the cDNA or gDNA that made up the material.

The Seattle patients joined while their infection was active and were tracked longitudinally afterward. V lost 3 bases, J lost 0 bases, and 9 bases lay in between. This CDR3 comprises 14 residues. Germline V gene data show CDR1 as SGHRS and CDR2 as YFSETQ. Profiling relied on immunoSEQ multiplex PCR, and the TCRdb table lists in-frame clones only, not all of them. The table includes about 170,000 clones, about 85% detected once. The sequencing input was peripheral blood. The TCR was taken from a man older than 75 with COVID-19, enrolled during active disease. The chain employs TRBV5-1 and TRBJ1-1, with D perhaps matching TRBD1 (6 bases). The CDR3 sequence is CASSYDRLNTEAFF. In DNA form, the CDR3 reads TGCGCCAGCAGCTACGACAGGCTGAACACTGAAGCTTTCTTT.